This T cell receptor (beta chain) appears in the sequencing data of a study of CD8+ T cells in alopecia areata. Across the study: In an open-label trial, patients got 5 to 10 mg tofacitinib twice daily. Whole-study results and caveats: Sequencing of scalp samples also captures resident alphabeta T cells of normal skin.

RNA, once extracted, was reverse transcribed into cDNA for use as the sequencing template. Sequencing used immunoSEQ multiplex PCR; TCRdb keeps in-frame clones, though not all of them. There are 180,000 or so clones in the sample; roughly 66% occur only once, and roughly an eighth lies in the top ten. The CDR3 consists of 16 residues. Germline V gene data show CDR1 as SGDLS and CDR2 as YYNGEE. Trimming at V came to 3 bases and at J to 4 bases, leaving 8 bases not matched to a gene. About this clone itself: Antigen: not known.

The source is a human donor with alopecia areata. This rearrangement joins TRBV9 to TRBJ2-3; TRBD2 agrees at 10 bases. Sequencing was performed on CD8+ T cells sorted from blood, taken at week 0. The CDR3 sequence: CASSGRAGGPSDTQYF. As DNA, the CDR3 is TGTGCCAGCAGCGGCCGAGCGGGGGGGCCTTCAGATACGCAGTATTTT.